This is a list of T cell receptor beta chains from one sample in a study of OX40 agonist ivuxolimab in advanced cancers. Sequenced by immunoSEQ multiplex PCR; TCRdb stores in-frame clones only, minus some. Of fewer than 100,000 clones detected, roughly nine tenths appear once; the ten largest clones hold 0.19%. Sequenced here: CD4+ or CD8+ T cells sorted from blood, sampled in a trial of the OX40 agonist ivuxolimab. These receptors originate from an adult with an advanced solid tumor such as melanoma, head and neck, liver or kidney cancer. CDR3s include the opening cysteine and the closing phenylalanine or tryptophan. A D gene is named only where the DNA matches it firmly. Some rows have no size entry. The others give once, few or many, or a class for an expanded clone.

j_gene: TRBJ1-3
d_gene: .
v_gene: TRBV10-3
abundance: .
CDR3nt: TGTGCCATCAGTGAGGGCAGGTCCTCTGGAAACACCATATATTTT
CDR3aa: CAISEGRSSGNTIYF

j_gene: TRBJ2-1
d_gene: .
v_gene: TRBV9
abundance: .
CDR3nt: TGTGCCAGCAGCGTAGAGGTGATTAGCAATGAGCAGTTCTTC
CDR3aa: CASSVEVISNEQFF

j_gene: TRBJ2-2
d_gene: .
v_gene: TRBV9
abundance: once
CDR3nt: TGTGCCAGCAGCGCCTTCGGTACCGGGGAGCTGTTTTTT
CDR3aa: CASSAFGTGELFF

j_gene: TRBJ2-7
d_gene: .
v_gene: TRBV25-1
abundance: .
CDR3nt: TGTGCCAGCCGGACGGGCCCCACGGAGCAGTACTTC
CDR3aa: CASRTGPTEQYF

j_gene: TRBJ1-6
d_gene: .
v_gene: TRBV2
abundance: .
CDR3nt: TGTGCCAGCAATCCGCTTAATTCACCCCTCCACTTT
CDR3aa: CASNPLNSPLHF

j_gene: TRBJ1-3
d_gene: .
v_gene: TRBV4-1
abundance: once
CDR3nt: TGCGCCAGCAGCCAAGGTTCCGGACAAGGGACGACCGGCGCCATATATTTT
CDR3aa: CASSQGSGQGTTGAIYF

j_gene: TRBJ2-5
d_gene: .
v_gene: TRBV28
abundance: .
CDR3nt: TGTGCCAGCGACCAGGGCCGGAGAACCGAGACCCAGTACTTC
CDR3aa: CASDQGRRTETQYF

j_gene: TRBJ2-3
d_gene: .
v_gene: TRBV10-1
abundance: .
CDR3nt: TGCGCCAGCAGTGAGTCAGCAGATACGCAGTATTTT
CDR3aa: CASSESADTQYF

j_gene: TRBJ1-2
d_gene: .
v_gene: TRBV5-1
abundance: .
CDR3nt: TGCGCCAGCAGCCCTAATTCGGATGGCTACACCTTC
CDR3aa: CASSPNSDGYTF

j_gene: TRBJ1-5
d_gene: .
v_gene: TRBV9
abundance: .
CDR3nt: TGTGCCAGCAGCGTAGGGGTCAGGGATCAGCCCCAGCATTTT
CDR3aa: CASSVGVRDQPQHF

j_gene: TRBJ1-2
d_gene: TRBD1
v_gene: TRBV27
abundance: .
CDR3nt: TGTGCCAGCAGTCCACAGGGGGCGAAGGTTTATGGCTACACCTTC
CDR3aa: CASSPQGAKVYGYTF

j_gene: TRBJ2-3
d_gene: .
v_gene: TRBV12-5
abundance: once
CDR3nt: TGTGCTAGTGGTTTTGGGGCAGCTACAGATACGCAGTATTTT
CDR3aa: CASGFGAATDTQYF

j_gene: TRBJ1-2
d_gene: TRBD1
v_gene: TRBV9
abundance: .
CDR3nt: TGTGCCAGCAGCGTAGGACAGGGCTATGGCTACACCTTC
CDR3aa: CASSVGQGYGYTF

j_gene: TRBJ1-1
d_gene: .
v_gene: TRBV7-9
abundance: .
CDR3nt: TGTGCCAGCAGCTTACTTCGGGCATCTGAAGCTTTCTTT
CDR3aa: CASSLLRASEAFF

j_gene: TRBJ2-3
d_gene: .
v_gene: TRBV10-3
abundance: .
CDR3nt: TGTGCCATCAGTGAGGTGGCAGGGCAAAGTACGCAGTATTTT
CDR3aa: CAISEVAGQSTQYF